One and the same sample provided the 11 T cell receptor beta chains below, sequenced in a study of T cell responses to AZD1222 COVID-19 vaccine. Clones were read by immunoSEQ multiplex PCR, and TCRdb kept only the in-frame ones, dropping some. The data show some 90,000 clones, 75% to 90% seen once. The specimen was peripheral blood, collected on day 0 of AZD1222 vaccination. These receptors were obtained from an adult in good health.

The V gene is TRBV7-9, the J gene TRBJ1-1; TRBD1 aligns across 8 bases. The germline V gene encodes CDR1 SEHNR and CDR2 FQNEAQ (reference sequence). The CDR3 has 13 amino acids. The ends lost 5 bases at V and 7 bases at J; junction bases unmatched: 6. The CDR3 region is CASSQDRDLEAFF. DNA of the CDR3: TGTGCCAGCAGCCAGGACAGGGACCTTGAAGCTTTCTTT.

This clone was counted a single time. The rearrangement uses TRBV2 and TRBJ1-1; TRBD1 might be the D (5 bases). Trimming removed 6 bases from V and 0 bases from J, with 11 bases in between. Germline-derived CDR1 and CDR2 are SNHLY and FYNNEI. This CDR3 is built from 14 residues. The CDR3 DNA reads as TGTGCCAGCAGCAGGGACGGTATGAACACTGAAGCTTTCTTT. This encodes CASSRDGMNTEAFF.

The genes are TRBV6-5 and TRBJ1-6; D uncertain. Germline CDR1 is MNHEY and CDR2 is SVGAGI. V lost 4 bases, J lost 8 bases, and 9 bases lay in between. The CDR3 spans 13 residues. This chain's CDR3 is CASSLQPHSPLHF. The CDR3 DNA is TGTGCCAGCAGTTTGCAGCCCCATTCACCCCTCCACTTT.

The CDR3 nucleotides read TGTGCCAGCAGCTCAAACCGGGACAGGGTAGGCGAAAAACTGTTTTTT. Protein sequence: CASSSNRDRVGEKLFF. The gene calls are TRBV7-8 and TRBJ1-4; the match to TRBD1 covers 9 bases. V dropped 4 bases and J dropped 8; count of bases not matched to a gene: 11. Per the germline V gene, CDR1 is SGHVS and CDR2 is FQNEAQ. CDR3 length: 16 residues.

This chain's CDR3 is CASSGQPKNTEAFF. CDR3 DNA sequence: TGCGCCAGCAGCGGACAACCGAAGAACACTGAAGCTTTCTTT. The J gene is TRBJ1-1, the V gene TRBV4-3, with D perhaps matching TRBD1 (5 bases). This CDR3 comprises 14 residues. Germline values: CDR1 LGHNA, CDR2 YSLEER. V lost 5 bases to trimming and J lost 1 base, with 11 bases between them.

V and J are TRBV5-4 and TRBJ2-1, with D possibly TRBD2 on 5 matching bases. V lost 2 bases and J 2 bases, leaving 17 bases between the germline ends. Germline lookup yields CDR1 SGHNT and CDR2 YYREEE (reference sequence). CDR3 length: 17 amino acids. DNA of the CDR3: TGTGCCAGCAGCTTCACCGGTGAGGGTTGGGCCTACAATGAGCAGTTCTTC. It translates to CASSFTGEGWAYNEQFF.

J is TRBJ1-2 and V is TRBV5-6; no reliable D call. Per the germline V gene, CDR1 is SGHDT and CDR2 is YYEEEE. CDR3 length equals 13 residues. V lost 5 bases to trimming and J lost 0 bases, with 8 bases between them. The CDR3 coding sequence is TGTGCCAGCAGTTATGGGTCTAACTATGGCTACACCTTC. It yields the protein CASSYGSNYGYTF.

The chain has TRBV6-6 and TRBJ1-5; 10 nucleotides align to TRBD1. The CDR3 length is 17 residues. Germline CDR1 reads MNHNY; CDR2 reads SVGAGI (reference sequence). With 5 bases clipped from V and 0 bases from J, the junction kept 7 bases outside the gene matches. The CDR3 sequence: CASSLTRDRGSNQPQHF. The CDR3 DNA reads TGTGCCAGCAGTCTAACCCGGGACAGGGGTAGCAATCAGCCCCAGCATTTT.

V usage is TRBV10-3 and J usage is TRBJ2-3; 12 bases agree with TRBD2. Germline-derived CDR1 and CDR2 are ENHRY and SYGVKD. The V segment lost 3 bases and the J segment 0 bases; nucleotides outside the gene matches: 1. This CDR3 region has 16 residues. CDR3 loop: CAISDGTSGSTDTQYF. Here the CDR3 DNA reads TGTGCCATCAGTGACGGGACTAGCGGGAGCACAGATACGCAGTATTTT.

The J gene is TRBJ2-1, the V gene TRBV6-5; 9 positions agree with TRBD1. Looked up from germline, CDR1 is MNHEY and CDR2 is SVGAGI. V shed 6 bases and J 4 bases; nucleotides not matched to a gene: 7. The CDR3 covers 15 residues. The CDR3 DNA is TGTGCCAGCAGCCATCGGACAGGGGTGTACAATGAGCAGTTCTTC. Translated: CASSHRTGVYNEQFF.

This clone was observed a few times. This chain links TRBV10-1 with TRBJ1-4; 8 bases agree with TRBD1. CDR1 and CDR2 (germline): WNHNN, SYGVQD (reference sequence). V was clipped by 3 bases and J by 3 bases; unmatched bases: 3. This CDR3 spans 15 amino acids. CDR3 coding DNA: TGCGCCAGCAGTGATCAGGGGGCTTCTAATGAAAAACTGTTTTTT. It specifies CASSDQGASNEKLFF.